The rows below give T cell receptor beta chains drawn from one sample of a study of blood T cell repertoires in COVID-19. Sequencing was performed with immunoSEQ multiplex PCR; in TCRdb, only in-frame clones are kept and a portion is missing. The sample carries about 76,000 clones, 70% to 90% recorded once. Sequenced input: peripheral blood. The source of these receptors is a man under 40 with acute or convalescent COVID-19. Both conserved end residues are part of each CDR3. D genes are given only for firm matches. The listing skips clone size in some rows; elsewhere it reads once, few, many or a size class.

j_gene,abundance,v_gene,d_gene,CDR3aa,CDR3nt
TRBJ2-1,NA,TRBV2,TRBD2,CASNGRIYNEQFF,TGTGCCAGCAACGGGAGGATTTACAATGAGCAGTTCTTC
TRBJ2-7,once,TRBV18,TRBD2,CASSSRTSGRTYEQYF,TGTGCCAGCTCATCTCGGACTAGCGGGAGGACCTACGAGCAGTACTTC
TRBJ2-7,NA,TRBV5-6,TRBD1,CASSSQGAYEQYF,TGTGCCAGCAGCTCACAGGGGGCCTACGAGCAGTACTTC
TRBJ1-1,NA,TRBV3-1/TRBV3-2,NA,CASSHGGGSGMNTEAFF,TGTGCCAGCAGCCATGGTGGGGGGTCCGGGATGAACACTGAAGCTTTCTTT
TRBJ2-2,few,TRBV6-2/TRBV6-3,TRBD2,CASSLAGENTGELFF,TGTGCCAGCAGCCTAGCGGGAGAGAACACCGGGGAGCTGTTTTTT
TRBJ2-1,NA,TRBV27,NA,CASSSGLQSSYNEQFF,TGTGCCAGCAGTTCCGGACTGCAAAGCTCCTACAATGAGCAGTTCTTC
TRBJ1-1,NA,TRBV5-6,NA,CASSPVAGGRTEAFF,TGTGCCAGCAGCCCGGTAGCGGGGGGAAGGACTGAAGCTTTCTTT
TRBJ1-1,NA,TRBV9,NA,CASSAQGNTEAFF,TGTGCCAGCAGCGCTCAGGGGAACACTGAAGCTTTCTTT
TRBJ2-7,NA,TRBV28,NA,CASRGPRGYEQYF,TGTGCCAGCAGGGGGCCCCGAGGCTACGAGCAGTACTTC
TRBJ1-2,few,TRBV5-1,NA,CASSLQGDGYTF,TGCGCCAGCAGCTTGCAAGGGGATGGCTACACCTTC
TRBJ1-1,NA,TRBV29-1,TRBD1,CSVRTGWNTEAFF,TGCAGCGTAAGGACAGGGTGGAACACTGAAGCTTTCTTT
TRBJ1-4,NA,TRBV5-1,NA,CASSLRQRSATNEKLFF,TGCGCCAGCAGCTTGCGACAGCGTTCTGCAACTAATGAAAAACTGTTTTTT
TRBJ1-5,NA,TRBV2,TRBD1,CASQGGNQPQHF,TGTGCCAGCCAGGGGGGCAATCAGCCCCAGCATTTT
TRBJ2-1,NA,TRBV9,TRBD2,CASSGTSIGGWANEQFF,TGTGCCAGCAGCGGGACTAGCATCGGGGGCTGGGCCAATGAGCAGTTCTTC
TRBJ2-2,NA,TRBV11-1,NA,CASSLGHRNTGELFF,TGTGCCAGCAGCTTGGGACATCGCAACACCGGGGAGCTGTTTTTT
TRBJ1-1,NA,TRBV15,TRBD1,CATSRNQTGKAFF,TGTGCCACCAGCAGAAATCAGACAGGGAAAGCTTTCTTT
TRBJ1-2,few,TRBV28,NA,CASTLPGADGYTF,TGTGCCAGCACACTCCCAGGGGCGGATGGCTACACCTTC
TRBJ2-3,NA,TRBV4-2,NA,CASSQDQQGLQWDTQYF,TGTGCCAGCAGCCAAGACCAGCAGGGTCTACAGTGGGATACGCAGTATTTT
TRBJ2-7,NA,TRBV5-6,NA,CASSPLNYEQYF,TGTGCCAGCAGCCCTCTTAACTACGAGCAGTACTTC
TRBJ1-1,NA,TRBV5-1,NA,CASSSGSRNTEAFF,TGCGCCAGCAGCTCCGGGTCTAGGAACACTGAAGCTTTCTTT
TRBJ2-1,once,TRBV25-1,TRBD2,CASSESSGRHNEQFF,TGTGCCAGCAGTGAGTCGAGCGGGAGGCACAATGAGCAGTTCTTC
TRBJ2-3,NA,TRBV5-1,TRBD2,CASSLRLAGSTDTQYF,TGCGCCAGCAGCTTACGACTAGCGGGAAGCACAGATACGCAGTATTTT
TRBJ2-3,NA,TRBV7-9,TRBD2,CASSSPFSGRSMGTDTQYF,TGTGCCAGCAGCTCCCCGTTTAGCGGGAGGTCCATGGGCACAGATACGCAGTATTTT
TRBJ1-6,NA,TRBV30,NA,CAWTPRRGSPLHF,TGTGCCTGGACCCCTCGGAGGGGTTCACCCCTCCACTTT
TRBJ2-5,NA,TRBV29-1,NA,CSVSWDPQAQETQYF,TGCAGCGTTTCTTGGGATCCACAGGCACAAGAGACCCAGTACTTC
TRBJ2-5,NA,TRBV7-2,NA,CASSTRTVQETQYF,TGTGCCAGCAGCACTAGGACAGTTCAAGAGACCCAGTACTTC
TRBJ1-4,NA,TRBV12-3/TRBV12-4,TRBD1,CASSILQGGKLFF,TGTGCCAGCAGCATCCTACAGGGGGGAAAACTGTTTTTT
TRBJ2-2,NA,TRBV19,TRBD1,CASSIGRTGTGELFF,TGTGCCAGTAGTATCGGGCGGACAGGGACCGGGGAGCTGTTTTTT
TRBJ2-1,NA,TRBV2,NA,CASSAPAGEQFF,TGTGCCAGCAGTGCACCCGCGGGTGAGCAGTTCTTC
TRBJ2-1,few,TRBV2,NA,CASGSRTYNEQFF,TGTGCCAGCGGTTCGCGGACCTACAATGAGCAGTTCTTC
TRBJ2-5,NA,TRBV30,TRBD2,CAWSVSGLVYQETQYF,TGTGCCTGGAGTGTGTCGGGACTAGTGTACCAAGAGACCCAGTACTTC
TRBJ2-7,NA,TRBV19,TRBD2,CASSMGLAGYEQYF,TGTGCCAGTAGTATGGGACTAGCGGGATACGAGCAGTACTTC
TRBJ1-5,NA,TRBV20-1,TRBD1,CSASKGANTGNQPQHF,TGCAGTGCTAGTAAGGGGGCAAATACCGGTAATCAGCCCCAGCATTTT
TRBJ1-6,NA,TRBV15,NA,CATSRIGGGNSPLHF,TGTGCCACCAGCAGAATAGGGGGGGGAAATTCACCCCTCCACTTT
TRBJ2-7,NA,TRBV28,NA,CASSPRPGLYYEQYF,TGTGCCAGCAGTCCCCGACCGGGACTTTACTACGAGCAGTACTTC
TRBJ1-1,NA,TRBV7-9,TRBD1,CASSPTGRGTEAFF,TGTGCCAGCAGCCCGACAGGGCGGGGCACTGAAGCTTTCTTT
TRBJ2-7,NA,TRBV5-1,NA,CASSFASGYSGEQYF,TGCGCCAGCAGCTTTGCCAGCGGCTATTCGGGTGAGCAGTACTTC
TRBJ2-1,NA,TRBV29-1,TRBD2,CSVVSSGVYNEQFF,TGCAGCGTTGTTAGTAGCGGGGTCTACAATGAGCAGTTCTTC
TRBJ1-1,NA,TRBV7-9,TRBD1,CASSLVRQGVEAFF,TGTGCCAGCAGCTTAGTGCGTCAGGGGGTTGAAGCTTTCTTT
TRBJ2-5,NA,TRBV30,TRBD2,CAWTPSSGWETQYF,TGTGCCTGGACCCCTTCTAGCGGGTGGGAGACCCAGTACTTC
TRBJ2-5,NA,TRBV15,NA,CATSSFIRGKETQYF,TGTGCCACCAGCAGTTTTATCCGGGGGAAAGAGACCCAGTACTTC
TRBJ2-1,NA,TRBV5-1,TRBD2,CASSLILADRDEQFF,TGCGCCAGCAGCTTGATACTAGCGGATAGGGATGAGCAGTTCTTC
TRBJ1-2,NA,TRBV3-1/TRBV3-2,TRBD1,CASSHYGTGEYYGYTF,TGTGCCAGCAGCCATTACGGGACAGGGGAATACTATGGCTACACCTTC
TRBJ2-7,NA,TRBV7-9,TRBD1,CASSLARDRDYEQYF,TGTGCCAGCAGCTTAGCACGGGACAGGGACTACGAGCAGTACTTC